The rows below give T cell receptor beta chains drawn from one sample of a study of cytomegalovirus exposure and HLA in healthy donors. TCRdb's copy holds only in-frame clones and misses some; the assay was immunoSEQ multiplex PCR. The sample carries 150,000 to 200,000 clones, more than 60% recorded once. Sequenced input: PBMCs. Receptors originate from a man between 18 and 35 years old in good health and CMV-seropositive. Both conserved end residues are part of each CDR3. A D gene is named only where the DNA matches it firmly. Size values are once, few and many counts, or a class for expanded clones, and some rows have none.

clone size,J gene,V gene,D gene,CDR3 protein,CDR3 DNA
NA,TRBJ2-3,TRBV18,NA,CASSPPRAGDTDTQYF,TGTGCCAGCTCACCACCTCGGGCAGGGGACACAGATACGCAGTATTTT
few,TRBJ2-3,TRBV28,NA,CASSPRYPPIRTDTQYF,TGTGCCAGCAGTCCCCGGTACCCTCCAATCCGCACAGATACGCAGTATTTT
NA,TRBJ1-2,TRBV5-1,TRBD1,CASSTQGTGVDGYTF,TGCGCCAGCAGCACCCAAGGGACAGGGGTTGATGGCTACACCTTC
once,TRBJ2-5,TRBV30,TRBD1,CAWSPTGVGQETQYF,TGTGCCTGGAGTCCTACAGGGGTGGGTCAAGAGACCCAGTACTTC
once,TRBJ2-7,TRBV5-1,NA,CASSPNEYEQYF,TGCGCCAGCAGCCCCAACGAGTACGAGCAGTACTTC
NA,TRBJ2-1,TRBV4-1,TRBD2,CASSQGWTSGRSYNEQFF,TGCGCCAGCAGCCAGGGCTGGACTAGCGGGAGGAGTTACAATGAGCAGTTCTTC
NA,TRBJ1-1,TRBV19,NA,CASEREGSTEAFF,TGTGCCAGTGAGAGGGAGGGATCCACTGAAGCTTTCTTT
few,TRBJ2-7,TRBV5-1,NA,CASTDEASSYEQYF,TGCGCCAGCACTGACGAAGCTAGCAGCTACGAGCAGTACTTC
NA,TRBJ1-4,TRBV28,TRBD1,CASSFGTVNEKLFF,TGTGCCAGCAGTTTCGGGACAGTAAATGAAAAACTGTTTTTT
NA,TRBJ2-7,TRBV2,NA,CASSSGSEGYEQYF,TGTGCCAGCAGTTCCGGGTCAGAAGGTTACGAGCAGTACTTC
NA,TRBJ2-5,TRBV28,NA,CASSTSTGAQYF,TGTGCCAGCAGTACATCCACGGGGGCCCAGTACTTC
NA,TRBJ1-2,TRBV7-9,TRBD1,CASATGEDGYTF,TGTGCCAGCGCTACAGGGGAGGATGGCTACACCTTC
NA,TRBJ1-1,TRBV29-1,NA,CSVGVRTEAFF,TGCAGCGTTGGAGTTCGGACTGAAGCTTTCTTT
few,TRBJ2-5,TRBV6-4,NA,CASSEREKIQETQYF,TGTGCCAGCAGTGAGCGGGAAAAGATTCAAGAGACCCAGTACTTC
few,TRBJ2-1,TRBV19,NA,CASLGGGYEQFF,TGTGCCAGTCTGGGAGGAGGATATGAGCAGTTCTTC
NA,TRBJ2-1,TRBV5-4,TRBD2,CASSSYGTSHNEQFF,TGTGCCAGCAGCTCGTACGGGACTAGCCACAATGAGCAGTTCTTC
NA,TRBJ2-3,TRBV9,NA,CASSPTGLGTDTQYF,TGTGCCAGCAGCCCTACAGGGCTTGGCACAGATACGCAGTATTTT